This TCR beta chain was captured by sequencing in a study of CD8 T cells in Susac syndrome (dated by TCRdb to about 2019). A note on the overall study: Whether CD8+ T cell activation and differentiation in Susac syndrome was antigen driven was tested using repertoire sequencing. The study compared CD8+ T cell repertoire clonality among 11 to 12 healthy donors, 14 Susac syndrome patients and roughly 16 multiple sclerosis patients.

V ends up 0 bases short and J 0 bases short, with an unmatched junction base count of 9. Looking up the germline V gene (reference sequence) yields CDR1 DFQATT and CDR2 SNEGSKA. From its cysteine to its phenylalanine, the CDR3 spans 18 amino acids. Only the CDR3 portion is preserved as DNA: 54 bases, with reading frame beginning at the first base. Peripheral blood CD8+ and CD4+ T cells from healthy donors, Susac syndrome patients and multiple sclerosis patients were profiled using high-throughput TCR beta sequencing. The multiple sclerosis controls were treatment-naive patients whose relapsing-remitting disease, either stable or active, fulfilled the revised McDonald criteria. Bulk CD8+ and CD4+ T cells were purified by magnetic negative isolation, while CD8+ TEMRA cells were enriched using FACS. Blood was collected in EDTA tubes and processed within 24 hours, with PBMCs isolated through density gradient centrifugation. PBMCs intended for TCR sequencing were frozen in liquid nitrogen and were later thawed in a 37 degrees C water bath. Purity of sorted or isolated CD4+, CD8+ and CD8+ TEMRA cells was at least 90%.

This clonotype was counted a single time. The specificity of this receptor is unknown. It has no much larger one-base neighbor in the sample; base qualities were not kept. A single read counts as weak evidence. RNA was extracted using the RNeasy kit, and roughly 0.5 to 1 ug of the RNA was reverse transcribed with random hexamers. The immunoSEQ multiplex PCR assay, which covers 54 Vbeta and 13 Jbeta segments, was used to amplify TCR beta CDR3 regions. PCR amplification bias was corrected using a synthetic template baseline for primer optimization and computational correction. The paper's processing steps were these. Reads were assigned to V, D and J genes according to IMGT and analyzed in immunoSEQ Analyzer, with only productive sequences retained. Clonality was calculated as one minus the Shannon entropy normalized by log2 of the number of productive unique sequences. For each patient and control, public and private clones were evaluated within the 100 most prevalent clones. Clones were defined as Susac-specific if absent from the healthy and MS cohorts, from 1052 published viral clones and from other ImmuneACCESS disease sequences. TCRdb cleaned the public reads at Q25 with fastp, built clones with MiXCR and kept in-frame beta chains. A single entry per CDR3 protein holds the most common genes and DNA from its merged rows. The V and J calls and clone size are TCRdb's, not the authors'. This sample holds about 300,000 distinct CDR3 sequences; approximately 85% were observed only once. Clones ranked in the top ten supply approximately 0.2% of the sample.

Results and caveats for the whole study, not just this receptor: The TCR sequencing and HLA analysis was acknowledged to have included a relatively small number of individuals.

Sample: CD8+ T cells from PBMCs. This receptor chain uses TRBV20-1 and TRBJ2-2; TRBD2 aligns with 8 central bases. This clonotype was sampled from a human donor with multiple sclerosis. The CDR3 sequence is CSARDQRLAGPNTGELFF. The bases are TGCAGTGCTAGAGATCAGAGGCTAGCGGGTCCGAACACCGGGGAGCTGTTTTTT.